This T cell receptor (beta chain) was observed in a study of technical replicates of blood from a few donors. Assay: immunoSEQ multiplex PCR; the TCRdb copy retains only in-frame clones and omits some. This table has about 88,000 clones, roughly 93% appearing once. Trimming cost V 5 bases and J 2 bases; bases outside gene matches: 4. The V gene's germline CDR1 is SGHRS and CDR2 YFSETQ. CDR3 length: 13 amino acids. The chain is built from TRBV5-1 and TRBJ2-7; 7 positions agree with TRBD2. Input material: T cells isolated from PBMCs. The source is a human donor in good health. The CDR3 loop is CASRPSGAYEQYF. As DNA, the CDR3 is TGCGCCAGCAGGCCAAGCGGGGCCTACGAGCAGTACTTC.